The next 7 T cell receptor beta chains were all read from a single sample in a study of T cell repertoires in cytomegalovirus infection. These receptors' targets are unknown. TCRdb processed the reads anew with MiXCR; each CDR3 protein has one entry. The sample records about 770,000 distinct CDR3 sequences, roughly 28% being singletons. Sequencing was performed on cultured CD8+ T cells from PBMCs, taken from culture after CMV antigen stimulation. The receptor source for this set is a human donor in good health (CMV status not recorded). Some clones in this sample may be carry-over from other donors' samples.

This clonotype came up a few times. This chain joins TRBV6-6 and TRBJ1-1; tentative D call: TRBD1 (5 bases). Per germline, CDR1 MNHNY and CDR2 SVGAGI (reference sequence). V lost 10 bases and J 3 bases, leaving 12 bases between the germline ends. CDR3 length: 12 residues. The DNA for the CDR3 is TGTGCCACCCTGGTCAGGGACACTGAAGCTTTCTTT. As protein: CATLVRDTEAFF.

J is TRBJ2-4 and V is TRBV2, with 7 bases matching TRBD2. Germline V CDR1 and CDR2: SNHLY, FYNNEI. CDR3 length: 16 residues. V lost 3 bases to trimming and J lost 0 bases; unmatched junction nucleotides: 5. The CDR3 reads CASSDAGGRAKNIQYF. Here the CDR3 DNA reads TGTGCCAGCAGTGATGCCGGGGGGAGAGCCAAAAACATTCAGTACTTC.

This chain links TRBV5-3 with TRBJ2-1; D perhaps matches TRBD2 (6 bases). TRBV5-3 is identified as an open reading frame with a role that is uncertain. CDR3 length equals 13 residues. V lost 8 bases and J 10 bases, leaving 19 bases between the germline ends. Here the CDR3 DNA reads TGTGCCAGCAGCCCCCCTCCGGGGGTCGAGCAGTTCTTC. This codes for CASSPPPGVEQFF.

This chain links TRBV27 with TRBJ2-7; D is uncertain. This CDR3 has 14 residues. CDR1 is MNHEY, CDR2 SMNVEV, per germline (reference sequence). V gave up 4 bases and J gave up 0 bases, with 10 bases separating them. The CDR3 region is CASSSPDPSYEQYF. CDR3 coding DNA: TGTGCCAGCAGTTCACCGGACCCCTCCTACGAGCAGTACTTC.

The CDR3 loop is CVSSFGASYEQYV. The CDR3 DNA is TGTGTCAGCAGTTTTGGAGCCTCCTACGAGCAGTACGTC. This chain joins TRBV27 and TRBJ2-7; D unclear. CDR1 is MNHEY and CDR2 is SMNVEV in the germline V gene (reference sequence). CDR3 length: 13 residues.

This chain's CDR3 is CASSLGVNYEQYV. As DNA, the CDR3 is TGTGCCAGCAGTTTAGGGGTAAACTACGAGCAGTACGTC. The V gene is TRBV12-3 or TRBV12-4, the J gene TRBJ2-7, with D hard to call. V gave up 1 base and J gave up 3 bases, with 7 bases separating them. The CDR3 loop spans 13 amino acids.

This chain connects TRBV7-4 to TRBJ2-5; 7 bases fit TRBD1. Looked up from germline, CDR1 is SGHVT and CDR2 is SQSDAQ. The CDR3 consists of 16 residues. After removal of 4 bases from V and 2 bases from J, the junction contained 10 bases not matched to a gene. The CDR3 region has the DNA TGTGCCAGCAGCTCAACAGGGGTAAAGGGACAAGAGACCCAGTACTTC. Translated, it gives CASSSTGVKGQETQYF.